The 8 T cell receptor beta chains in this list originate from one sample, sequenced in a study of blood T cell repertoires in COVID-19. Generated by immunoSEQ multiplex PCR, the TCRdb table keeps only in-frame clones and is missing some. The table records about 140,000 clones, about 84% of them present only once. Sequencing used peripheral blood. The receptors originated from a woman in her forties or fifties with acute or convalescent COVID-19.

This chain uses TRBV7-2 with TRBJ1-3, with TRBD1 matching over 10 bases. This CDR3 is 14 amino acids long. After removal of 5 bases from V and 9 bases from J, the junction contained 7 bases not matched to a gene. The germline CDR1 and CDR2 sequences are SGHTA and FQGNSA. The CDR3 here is CASSPGQGRITIYF. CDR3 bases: TGTGCCAGCAGCCCGGGACAGGGGCGAATCACCATATATTTT.

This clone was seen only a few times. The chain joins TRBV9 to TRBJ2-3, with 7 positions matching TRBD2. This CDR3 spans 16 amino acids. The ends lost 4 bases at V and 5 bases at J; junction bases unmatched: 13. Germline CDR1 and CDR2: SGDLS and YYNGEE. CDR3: CASSSGGVSIQDTQYF. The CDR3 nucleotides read TGTGCCAGCAGCTCGGGGGGAGTTTCCATTCAAGATACGCAGTATTTT.

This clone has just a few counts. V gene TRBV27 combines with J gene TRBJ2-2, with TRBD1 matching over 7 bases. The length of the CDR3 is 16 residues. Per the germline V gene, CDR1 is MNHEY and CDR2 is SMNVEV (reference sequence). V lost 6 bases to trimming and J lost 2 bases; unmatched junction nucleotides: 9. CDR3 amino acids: CASSPINRGNTGELFF. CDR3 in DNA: TGTGCCAGCAGCCCAATCAACAGGGGAAACACCGGGGAGCTGTTTTTT.

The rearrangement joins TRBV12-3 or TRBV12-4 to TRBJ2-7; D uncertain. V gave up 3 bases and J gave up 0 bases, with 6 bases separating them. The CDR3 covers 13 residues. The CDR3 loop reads CASSFLSSYEQYF. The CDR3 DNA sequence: TGTGCCAGCAGTTTCTTGAGCTCCTACGAGCAGTACTTC.

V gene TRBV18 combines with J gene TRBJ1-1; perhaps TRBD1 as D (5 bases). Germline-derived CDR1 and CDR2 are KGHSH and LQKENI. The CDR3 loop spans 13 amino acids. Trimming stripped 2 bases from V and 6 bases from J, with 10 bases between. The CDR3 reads CASSPSREAEAFF. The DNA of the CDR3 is TGTGCCAGCTCACCATCCAGGGAGGCTGAAGCTTTCTTT.

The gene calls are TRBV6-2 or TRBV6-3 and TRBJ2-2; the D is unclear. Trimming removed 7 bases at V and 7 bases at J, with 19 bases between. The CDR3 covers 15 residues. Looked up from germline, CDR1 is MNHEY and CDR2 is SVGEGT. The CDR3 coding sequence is TGTGCCAGCACCCCTTTCTACCACTTAAACGGGGAGCTGTTTTTT. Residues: CASTPFYHLNGELFF.

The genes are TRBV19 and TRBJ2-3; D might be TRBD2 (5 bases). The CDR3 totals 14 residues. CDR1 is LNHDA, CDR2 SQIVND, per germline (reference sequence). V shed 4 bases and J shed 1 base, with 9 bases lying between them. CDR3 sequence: CASSSQRGTDTQYF. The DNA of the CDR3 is TGTGCCAGTAGTAGCCAGAGGGGCACAGATACGCAGTATTTT.

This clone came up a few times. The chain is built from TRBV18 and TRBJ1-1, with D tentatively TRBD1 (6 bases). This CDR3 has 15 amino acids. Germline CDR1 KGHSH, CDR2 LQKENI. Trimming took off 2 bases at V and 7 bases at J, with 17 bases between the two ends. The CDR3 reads CASSPSMTDSHEAFF. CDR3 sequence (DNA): TGTGCCAGCTCACCAAGCATGACGGACAGCCATGAAGCTTTCTTT.